What follows is one T cell receptor (beta chain) and its context. Its antigen remains unknown. The CDR3 runs 16 residues. Germline loops: CDR1 SEHNR, CDR2 FQNEAQ (reference sequence). The sample originates from a study of cytomegalovirus exposure and HLA in healthy donors. Study-wide findings and caveats: The dataset shows that most TCR sequences were rare, while some public TCRs occurred in many donors.

PCR used 60 Vbeta primers and 13 Jbeta primers. Only in-frame clones appear in the TCRdb table, and some are missing; sequencing was by immunoSEQ multiplex PCR. The repertoire holds 150,000 to 200,000 clones, with about 88% as singletons. As for the donors, each was a healthy bone marrow donor. The chain uses TRBV7-9 and TRBJ2-5; TRBD1 is a possible D gene (5 bases). The J call is uncertain, as TRBJ2-7 better fits the DNA end. The material sequenced was PBMCs. This clonotype originated in a woman aged 18-29 years in good health and CMV-seronegative. CDR3 DNA sequence: TGTGCCAGCAGCTTAATCAGGATTGGCAGGACAAACGAGCAGTACTTC. Translation gives CASSLIRIGRTNEQYF.